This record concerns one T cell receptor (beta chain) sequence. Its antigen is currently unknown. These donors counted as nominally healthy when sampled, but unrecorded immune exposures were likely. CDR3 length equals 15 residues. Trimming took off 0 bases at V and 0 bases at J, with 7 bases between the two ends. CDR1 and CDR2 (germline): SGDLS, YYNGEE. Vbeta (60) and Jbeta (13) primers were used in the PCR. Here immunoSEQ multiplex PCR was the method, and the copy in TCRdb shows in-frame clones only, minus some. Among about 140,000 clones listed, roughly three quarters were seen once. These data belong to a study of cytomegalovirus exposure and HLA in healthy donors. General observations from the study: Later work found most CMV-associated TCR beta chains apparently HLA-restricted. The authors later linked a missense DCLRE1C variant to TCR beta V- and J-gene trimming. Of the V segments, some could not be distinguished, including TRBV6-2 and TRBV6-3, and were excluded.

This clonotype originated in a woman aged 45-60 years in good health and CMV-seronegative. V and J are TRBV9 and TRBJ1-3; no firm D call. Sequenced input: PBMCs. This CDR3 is CASSVDPGSGNTIYF. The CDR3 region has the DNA TGTGCCAGCAGCGTAGATCCAGGCTCTGGAAACACCATATATTTT.